The rows below give T cell receptor beta chains drawn from one sample of a study of T cells in Graves' hyperthyroidism and ophthalmopathy. Each CDR3 protein gets one entry after TCRdb re-called the multiplex PCR reads with MiXCR. The table shows hundreds of thousands of distinct CDR3 sequences, with 17% occurring only once. The sample comprised blood. These receptors originate from a woman aged 18-35 years with Graves' ophthalmopathy. Both conserved end residues are part of each CDR3. The D gene is left open where the match is weak. Clone size is shown for a subset of rows, as once, few, many or a class of expanded clone.

>NA|TRBV7-9|few|TRBJ1-6|13
TGTGCCAGCAGCTTGGGACGCGGCTCACCCCTCCACTTT
CASSLGRGSPLHF
>TRBD2|TRBV4-2|few|TRBJ2-3|18
TGTGCCAGCAGCCAAGATGTACTAGCGGGGGGTATCACAGATACGCAGTATTTT
CASSQDVLAGGITDTQYF
>TRBD1|TRBV30|NA|TRBJ2-7|12
TGTGCCTGGAATACAGGGGGGAGCGAGCAGTACTTC
CAWNTGGSEQYF
>NA|TRBV20-1|many|TRBJ1-4|15
TGCAGTGCTAACCCAAGGGAGGGACACGGGGAAAAACTGTTTTTT
CSANPREGHGEKLFF
>NA|TRBV30|many|TRBJ1-1|12
TGTGCCTGGAGTGTACAGCAGGGTGAAGCTTTCTTT
CAWSVQQGEAFF
>NA|TRBV20-1|few|TRBJ2-3|13
TGCAGTGCTAGTGGGCAGGGCGCAGATACGCAGTATTTT
CSASGQGADTQYF
>NA|TRBV6-1|NA|TRBJ2-4|15
TGTGCCAGCAGTCCCGCGGCAATTGCCGGAAACATTCAGTACTTC
CASSPAAIAGNIQYF
>NA|TRBV9|NA|TRBJ2-5|15
TGTGCCAGCAGCGTTGGGGGACCACCTAGGGAGACCCAGTACTTC
CASSVGGPPRETQYF
>TRBD1|TRBV7-9|NA|TRBJ1-5|14
TGTGCCAGCAGCTCAGGACAGGACCCTTGGACCCAGCATTTT
CASSSGQDPWTQHF
>NA|TRBV5-1|few|TRBJ2-7|13
TGCGCCAGCAGCAAAATAAGACAGAGGGAGCAGTACTTC
CASSKIRQREQYF
>NA|TRBV20-1|many|TRBJ1-5|13
TGCAGTGCTAGAGATATTCGCGAACAGCCCCAGCATTTT
CSARDIREQPQHF
>NA|TRBV7-9|many|TRBJ1-5|16
TGTGCCAGCAGCGTCGGGGGGCCCCAAAACAATCAGCCCCAGCATTTT
CASSVGGPQNNQPQHF
>TRBD1|TRBV27|many|TRBJ1-5|14
TGTGCCAGCGGATTTAGACAGGGGAGTCAGCCCCAGCATTTT
CASGFRQGSQPQHF
>TRBD1|TRBV2|many|TRBJ2-7|15
TGTGCCAGCAGTGCCGTAGGACAGGGGACCTACGAGCAGTACTTC
CASSAVGQGTYEQYF
>NA|TRBV11-2|few|TRBJ2-5|17
TGTGCCAGCAGCTTATATTTCGAGGTGGGGTTGCAAGAGACCCAGTACTTC
CASSLYFEVGLQETQYF